The entry below describes one T cell receptor (beta chain). Its antigen is unknown. This sample is part of a study of type 1 regulatory T cells. At the level of the study: T-allo10 is a Tr1-enriched, alloantigen-specific CD4 T cell product made in vitro. The study's findings and limits: Type 1 regulatory T cells had a more restricted TCR repertoire than non-type 1 regulatory T cells.

The CDR3 totals 13 residues. Germline CDR1 is SGHRS and CDR2 is YFSETQ. V was clipped by 0 bases and J by 3 bases, with 3 bases between them. TCRdb passed the reads through MiXCR, listing each CDR3 protein once. The table has fewer than 75,000 distinct CDR3 sequences, just under 50% seen once; the top ten hold roughly 2.2%. Material for sequencing was cultured non-Tr1 T cells, either the whole culture or a sorted T cell fraction (not recorded which). The genes are TRBV5-1 and TRBJ2-2, with unresolved D. This receptor was identified in a human donor in good health. The CDR3 DNA sequence: TGCGCCAGCAGCTTGGGAGACACCGGGGAGCTGTTTTTT. It yields the protein CASSLGDTGELFF.